Each of the 25 T cell receptor beta chains below was sequenced from the same sample in a study of CD8 T cells in Susac syndrome. The RNA input was roughly 0.45 to 1 ug, and it was reverse transcribed with random hexamers. TCRdb re-derived calls from the immunoSEQ multiplex PCR reads in MiXCR, one entry per CDR3 protein. The repertoire consists of tens of thousands of distinct CDR3 sequences, with around 94% occurring once and the leading ten covering roughly 0.31%. Sequencing used CD4+ T cells from PBMCs. The source is a human donor with Susac syndrome.

The gene calls are TRBV29-1 and TRBJ1-5, with 9 bases aligning to TRBD1. The germline gives CDR1 SQVTM, CDR2 ANQGSEA. J gave up 7 bases and V 5 bases, and 9 bases lay outside the gene matches. The CDR3 has 14 residues. This CDR3 is CSVRTGTGQQPQHF. The CDR3 nucleotides are TGCAGCGTTCGGACCGGGACAGGGCAACAGCCCCAGCATTTT.

The V call is TRBV11-2, the J call TRBJ1-3; the match to TRBD1 covers 7 bases. V lost 5 bases, J lost 1 base, and 26 bases stayed unmatched. CDR3 length: 22 amino acids. Germline CDR1 and CDR2: SGHAT and FQNNGV. Written as DNA, the CDR3 is TGTGCCAGCAGCGTATTTGGCCGGCGAGGGACAGCAAAAGCGACGTCTGGAAACACCATATATTTT. This gives the protein CASSVFGRRGTAKATSGNTIYF.

This sequence joins TRBV20-1 and TRBJ1-4; 10 bases are a match to TRBD1. Germline V CDR1 and CDR2: DFQATT, SNEGSKA (reference sequence). With V trimmed by 6 bases and J by 3 bases, 1 base remained unmatched. This CDR3 has 13 amino acids. The CDR3 nucleotides read TGCAGTGCGGGACAGGGGCCTAATGAAAAACTGTTTTTT. It codes for CSAGQGPNEKLFF.

Here the CDR3 reads CASSYDRVRDSPLHF. The DNA of the CDR3 is TGTGCCAGCAGTTACGATCGGGTTAGGGATTCACCCCTCCACTTT. The rearrangement joins TRBV6-5 to TRBJ1-6; D is unresolved. V shed 2 bases and J shed 8 bases, with 13 bases lying between them. The CDR3 is made up of 15 amino acids. Per the germline V gene, CDR1 is MNHEY and CDR2 is SVGAGI.

J is TRBJ2-7 and V is TRBV20-1; 7 bases are a match to TRBD2. Losses at the gene ends were 1 base for V and 7 bases for J; bases not matched to a gene: 10. Germline CDR1 is DFQATT and CDR2 is SNEGSKA (reference sequence). The CDR3 loop spans 14 amino acids. CDR3 nucleotides: TGCAGTGCTAGAGCGGACCGGGGGGTTCGGGAGCAGTACTTC. It yields the protein CSARADRGVREQYF.

This clonotype was seen only a few times. The genes are TRBV6-6 and TRBJ2-5; 8 nucleotides line up with TRBD2. Germline CDR1 and CDR2: MNHNY and SVGAGI (reference sequence). The V segment lost 4 bases and the J segment 4 bases; nucleotides outside the gene matches: 5. This CDR3 has 14 amino acids. This CDR3 reads CASSSSTSAETQYF. The CDR3 DNA is TGTGCCAGCAGTTCGTCGACTAGCGCAGAGACCCAGTACTTC.

V is TRBV5-4 and J is TRBJ2-6; 11 positions match TRBD1. Germline V CDR1 and CDR2: SGHNT, YYREEE (reference sequence). The CDR3 has 17 residues. With 3 bases clipped from V and 2 bases from J, the junction kept 4 bases outside the gene matches. The CDR3 region has the DNA TGTGCCAGCAGCTCACCGGGACAGGGGGCTGGGGCCAACGTCCTGACTTTC. Protein sequence: CASSSPGQGAGANVLTF.

This rearrangement joins TRBV9 to TRBJ2-5; 7 bases match TRBD1. The V segment lost 6 bases and the J segment 0 bases; nucleotides outside the gene matches: 8. This CDR3 region has 15 residues. Germline-derived CDR1 and CDR2 are SGDLS and YYNGEE. The chain's CDR3 is CASNVRGTDQETQYF. The CDR3 bases are TGTGCCAGCAATGTACGAGGGACAGACCAAGAGACCCAGTACTTC.

In its sample, this clonotype was seen once. This sequence joins TRBV11-2 and TRBJ2-5, with 10 bases aligning to TRBD2. Looked up from germline, CDR1 is SGHAT and CDR2 is FQNNGV. The V segment lost 5 bases and the J segment 3 bases; nucleotides outside the gene matches: 9. There are 16 residues in the CDR3. CDR3 residues: CASSQSGGAIEETQYF. Written as DNA, the CDR3 is TGTGCCAGCAGCCAAAGCGGGGGGGCAATAGAAGAGACCCAGTACTTC.

The chain uses TRBV7-9 and TRBJ1-1, with D hard to call. The CDR3 length is 15 residues. V was cut by 1 base and J by 5 bases, with 14 bases left in between. Germline CDR1 SEHNR, CDR2 FQNEAQ (reference sequence). CDR3 DNA sequence: TGTGCCAGCAGCTTAGGGCGACGCGCCGCAACTGAAGCTTTCTTT. This codes for CASSLGRRAATEAFF.

The chain has TRBV21-1 and TRBJ1-4. TRBV21-1 is described as a pseudogene. This CDR3 contains 14 residues. The CDR3 bases are TGTGCCAGCAGCCTGAGGGCAGCTAATGAAAAACTGTTTTTT. Amino acid sequence: CASSLRAANEKLFF.

DNA of the CDR3: TGCGCCAGCAGCCAGACAGGGAATGAAAAACTGTTTTTT. Translation gives CASSQTGNEKLFF. This chain connects TRBV4-3 to TRBJ1-4, with 7 bases fitting TRBD1. CDR1 is LGHNA, CDR2 YSLEER, per germline. The CDR3 runs to 13 residues. Losses at the gene ends were 3 bases for V and 5 bases for J; bases not matched to a gene: 0.

The chain is built from TRBV9 and TRBJ2-3; D might be TRBD2 (6 bases). The CDR3 runs to 14 residues. In germline, CDR1 is SGDLS, CDR2 YYNGEE. Trimming left V 4 bases short and J 4 bases short, with 13 bases between. CDR3 DNA sequence: TGTGCCAGCAGCTTGACGGGGGTGGCAGATACGCAGTATTTT. Its protein is CASSLTGVADTQYF. Drawing the rest from reference TRBV9 and TRBJ2-3, the complete variable domain is DSGVTQTPKHLITATGQRVTLRCSPRSGDLSVYWYQQSLDQGLQFLIQYYNGEERAKGNILERFSAQQFPDLHSELNLSSLELGDSALYFCASSLTGVADTQYFGPGTRLTVL.

The chain is built from TRBV7-6 and TRBJ2-7; D unresolved. The V end lost 6 bases, the J end lost 5 bases, and 14 bases lay between the germline ends. Germline CDR1 and CDR2: SGHVS and FNYEAQ. The CDR3 length is 13 residues. The CDR3 region has the DNA TGTGCCAGCAGTATCACCGAAAGGGACGAGCAGTACTTC. This gives the protein CASSITERDEQYF.

The chain links TRBV20-1 to TRBJ2-7; D not certain. The V gene lost 6 bases and the J gene lost 2 bases, with 14 bases spanning the gap. Germline CDR1 reads DFQATT; CDR2 reads SNEGSKA (reference sequence). This CDR3 contains 13 residues. CDR3 DNA sequence: TGCAGTGCCGGGCGCGGATCCGCCTACGAGCAGTACTTC. Encoded protein: CSAGRGSAYEQYF.

V and J are TRBV16 and TRBJ1-4; 7 bases are a match to TRBD1. The germline gives CDR1 KGHSY, CDR2 FQNENV. The V segment lost 3 bases and the J segment 5 bases; nucleotides outside the gene matches: 3. The CDR3 consists of 14 residues. The CDR3: CASSQWDRNEKLFF. The CDR3 nucleotides read TGTGCCAGCAGCCAGTGGGACAGAAATGAAAAACTGTTTTTT.

V gene TRBV18 combines with J gene TRBJ1-5; 9 bases map to TRBD1. CDR1 and CDR2 (germline): KGHSH, LQKENI. This CDR3 region has 15 residues. Trimming took 2 bases from V and 2 from J; bases not matched to a gene: 1. The CDR3 here is CASSPGQGRNQPQHF. The CDR3 DNA sequence: TGTGCCAGCTCACCAGGACAGGGGCGCAATCAGCCCCAGCATTTT.

The rearrangement uses TRBV6-6 and TRBJ2-5; D gene ambiguous. This CDR3 region has 15 residues. Trimming took 5 bases from V and 4 from J, leaving 17 bases between them. Germline V lookup: CDR1 MNHNY, CDR2 SVGAGI (reference sequence). The CDR3 is CASSPTRYSGETQYF. The CDR3 bases are TGTGCCAGCAGTCCCACCCGCTATTCGGGAGAGACCCAGTACTTC.

This chain connects TRBV12-3 or TRBV12-4 to TRBJ2-2; TRBD2 might be the D (6 bases). The CDR3 totals 17 residues. Trimming removed 8 bases from V and 8 bases from J, with 27 bases in between. CDR3 residues: CASGLYGTFNFSGELFF. For the CDR3, the DNA is TGTGCCAGCGGCCTATACGGGACTTTTAATTTTTCAGGGGAGCTGTTTTTT.

For the CDR3, the DNA is TGTGCTAGTGGCCGGACGAGCGGCGGCAATGAGCAGTTCTTC. Translating it yields CASGRTSGGNEQFF. The chain has TRBV12-5 and TRBJ2-1; perhaps TRBD2 as D (5 bases). The germline V gene encodes CDR1 LGHNT and CDR2 FRNRAP. V lost 6 bases to trimming and J lost 6 bases, with 15 bases between them. There are 14 residues in the CDR3.

J is TRBJ2-2 and V is TRBV3-1; a weak D match, TRBD1 (5 bases). CDR1 is LGHDT and CDR2 is YNNKEL in the germline V gene (reference sequence). The V and J ends lost 5 bases and 6 bases respectively, with 10 bases between them. The CDR3 is 13 residues long. In nucleotides, the CDR3 is TGTGCCAGCAGCACAGGAGAAGCCGGGGAGCTGTTTTTT. Its protein product is CASSTGEAGELFF. The variable domain in full, completed from reference TRBV3-1 and TRBJ2-2, reads DTAVSQTPKYLVTQMGNDKSIKCEQNLGHDTMYWYKQDSKKFLKIMFSYNNKELIINETVPNRFSPKSPDKAHLNLHINSLELGDSAVYFCASSTGEAGELFFGEGSRLTVL.

This clonotype occurred once. The chain links TRBV1 to TRBJ2-5; TRBD2, as called in the table, went unchecked against the DNA. TRBV1 counts as a pseudogene. The CDR3 runs 17 residues. DNA for the CDR3: TGCACCAGCAGCCACAGCCCTCCGGGACTAAAGGGGGAGACCCAGTACTTC. Protein sequence: CTSSHSPPGLKGETQYF.

This rearrangement joins TRBV2 to TRBJ1-4; a weak D match, TRBD1 (5 bases). The CDR3 contains 13 residues. Trimming removed 6 bases at V and 7 bases at J, with 12 bases between. CDR1 SNHLY and CDR2 FYNNEI come from the germline V gene. The CDR3 DNA reads as TGTGCCAGCAGCCCTGACAGAGTTGAAAAACTGTTTTTT. Its translation is CASSPDRVEKLFF.

The J gene is TRBJ1-5, the V gene TRBV6-6, with TRBD1 matching 7 bases. Germline values: CDR1 MNHNY, CDR2 SVGAGI (reference sequence). The CDR3 has 13 residues. The ends lost 8 bases at V and 9 bases at J; junction bases unmatched: 10. The CDR3, as DNA: TGTGCCAGCCGGGACAGCAGCGAGTCGCCCCAGCATTTT. Translating gives CASRDSSESPQHF.

V is TRBV20-1 and J is TRBJ1-6; TRBD1 matches 7 bases. The CDR3 is made up of 14 amino acids. Germline CDR1 and CDR2: DFQATT and SNEGSKA (reference sequence). Unmatched junction bases numbered 11, after V lost 5 bases and J lost 10 bases. The CDR3 DNA is TGCAGTGCTTCCCTTGACAGGGAAGGCTCACCCCTCCACTTT. It codes for CSASLDREGSPLHF.